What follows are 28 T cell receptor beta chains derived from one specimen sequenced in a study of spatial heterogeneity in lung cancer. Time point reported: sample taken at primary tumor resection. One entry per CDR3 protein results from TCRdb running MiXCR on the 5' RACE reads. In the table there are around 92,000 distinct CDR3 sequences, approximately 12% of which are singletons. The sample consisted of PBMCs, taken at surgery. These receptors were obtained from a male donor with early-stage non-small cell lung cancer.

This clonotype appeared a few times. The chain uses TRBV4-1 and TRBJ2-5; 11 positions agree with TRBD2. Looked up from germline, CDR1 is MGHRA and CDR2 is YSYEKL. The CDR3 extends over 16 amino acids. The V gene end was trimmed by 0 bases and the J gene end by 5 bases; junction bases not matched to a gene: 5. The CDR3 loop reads CASSQDSGGAWETQYF. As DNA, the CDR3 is TGCGCCAGCAGCCAAGATAGCGGGGGGGCTTGGGAGACCCAGTACTTC.

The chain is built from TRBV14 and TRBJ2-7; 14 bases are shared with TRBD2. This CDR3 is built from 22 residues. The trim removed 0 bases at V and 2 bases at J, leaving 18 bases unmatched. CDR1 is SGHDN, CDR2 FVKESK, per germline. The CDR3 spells CASSQEDVPGLAGERSPYEQYF. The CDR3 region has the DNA TGTGCCAGCAGCCAAGAGGACGTACCGGGACTAGCGGGAGAAAGATCCCCCTACGAGCAGTACTTC.

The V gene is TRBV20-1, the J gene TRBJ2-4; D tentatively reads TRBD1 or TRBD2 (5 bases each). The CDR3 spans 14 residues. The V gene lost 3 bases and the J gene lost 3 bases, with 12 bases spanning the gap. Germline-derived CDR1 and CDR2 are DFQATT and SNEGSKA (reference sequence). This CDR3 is CSARGDVVKNIQYF. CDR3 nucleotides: TGCAGTGCTAGGGGGGACGTAGTCAAAAACATTCAGTACTTC.

The CDR3 loop is CASSDSNQPQHF. The CDR3 DNA sequence: TGTGCCAGCAGCGATAGCAATCAGCCCCAGCATTTT. The chain recombines TRBV5-5 with TRBJ1-5; unclear D gene. The V gene's germline CDR1 is SGHKS and CDR2 YYEKEE (reference sequence). The CDR3 covers 12 residues. V lost 4 bases and J 0 bases, leaving 2 bases between the germline ends.

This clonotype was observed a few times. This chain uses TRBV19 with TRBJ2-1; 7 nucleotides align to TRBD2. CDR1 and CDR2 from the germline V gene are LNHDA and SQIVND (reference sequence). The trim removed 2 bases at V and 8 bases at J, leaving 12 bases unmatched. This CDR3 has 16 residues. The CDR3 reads CASSIWGGGLSDEQFF. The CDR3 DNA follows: TGTGCCAGTAGTATATGGGGGGGAGGGCTATCCGATGAGCAGTTCTTC.

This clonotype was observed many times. The CDR3 region has the DNA TGTGCCAGTAGTACCAACAGGGTGGATCAGCCCCAGCATTTT. Amino acid sequence: CASSTNRVDQPQHF. V gene TRBV19 combines with J gene TRBJ1-5; TRBD1 is a possible D gene (6 bases). This CDR3 is built from 14 residues. V gave up 4 bases and J gave up 5 bases, with 12 bases separating them. Germline V gene lookup returns CDR1 LNHDA and CDR2 SQIVND (reference sequence).

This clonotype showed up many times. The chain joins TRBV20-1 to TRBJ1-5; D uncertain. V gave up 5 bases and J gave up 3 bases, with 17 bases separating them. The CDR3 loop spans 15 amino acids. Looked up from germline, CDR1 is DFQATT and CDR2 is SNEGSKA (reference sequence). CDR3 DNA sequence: TGCAGTGCTGAAACGGGCCCGAATAACAATCAGCCCCAGCATTTT. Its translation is CSAETGPNNNQPQHF.

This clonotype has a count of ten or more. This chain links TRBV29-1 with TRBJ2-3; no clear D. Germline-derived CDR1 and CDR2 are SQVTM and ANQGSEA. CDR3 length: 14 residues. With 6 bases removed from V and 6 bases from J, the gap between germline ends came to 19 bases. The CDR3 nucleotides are TGCAGCGTCTCCGGGTCCTTTACATCGGATACGCAGTATTTT. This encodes CSVSGSFTSDTQYF.

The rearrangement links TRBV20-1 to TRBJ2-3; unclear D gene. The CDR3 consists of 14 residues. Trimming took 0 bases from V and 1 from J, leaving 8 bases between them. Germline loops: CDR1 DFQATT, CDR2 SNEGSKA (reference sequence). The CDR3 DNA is TGCAGTGCTAGAGAGCCACTGCGCACAGATACGCAGTATTTT. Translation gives CSAREPLRTDTQYF.

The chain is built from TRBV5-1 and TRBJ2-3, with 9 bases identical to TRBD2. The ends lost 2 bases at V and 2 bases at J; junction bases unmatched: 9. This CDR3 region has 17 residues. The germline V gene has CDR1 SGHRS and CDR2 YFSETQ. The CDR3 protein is CASSFQRAGGTTDTQYF. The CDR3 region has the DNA TGCGCCAGCAGCTTTCAACGAGCGGGGGGTACCACAGATACGCAGTATTTT.

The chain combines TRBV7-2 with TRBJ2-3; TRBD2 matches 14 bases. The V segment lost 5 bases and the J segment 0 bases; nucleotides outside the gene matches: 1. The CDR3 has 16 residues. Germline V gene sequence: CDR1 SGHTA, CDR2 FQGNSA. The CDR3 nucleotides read TGTGCCAGCAGCCGACTAGCGGGGGGGAGCACAGATACGCAGTATTTT. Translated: CASSRLAGGSTDTQYF.

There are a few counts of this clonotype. This chain's CDR3 is CASSAGLLNTEAFF. The CDR3, as DNA: TGTGCCAGCAGTGCTGGACTCCTGAACACTGAAGCTTTCTTT. The V and J genes are TRBV6-6 and TRBJ1-1; no clear D. With 5 bases removed from V and 0 bases from J, the gap between germline ends came to 10 bases. Germline V gene data show CDR1 as MNHNY and CDR2 as SVGAGI (reference sequence). CDR3 length: 14 amino acids.

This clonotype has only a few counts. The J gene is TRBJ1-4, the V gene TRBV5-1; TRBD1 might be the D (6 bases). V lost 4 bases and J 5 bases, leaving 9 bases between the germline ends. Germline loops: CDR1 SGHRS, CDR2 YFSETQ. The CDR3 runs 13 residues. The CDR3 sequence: CASSTGQNEKLFF. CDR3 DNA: TGCGCCAGCAGCACCGGACAGAATGAAAAACTGTTTTTT. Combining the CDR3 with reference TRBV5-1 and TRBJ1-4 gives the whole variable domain KAGVTQTPRYLIKTRGQQVTLSCSPISGHRSVSWYQQTPGQGLQFLFEYFSETQRNKGNFPGRFSGRQFSNSRSEMNVSTLELGDSALYLCASSTGQNEKLFFGSGTQLSVL.

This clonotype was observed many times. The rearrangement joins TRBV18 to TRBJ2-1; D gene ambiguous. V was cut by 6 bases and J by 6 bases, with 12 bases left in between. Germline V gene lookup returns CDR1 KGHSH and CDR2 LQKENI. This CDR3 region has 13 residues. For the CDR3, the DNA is TGTGCCAGCTCGCGGACCGCGAGCAATGAGCAGTTCTTC. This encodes CASSRTASNEQFF.

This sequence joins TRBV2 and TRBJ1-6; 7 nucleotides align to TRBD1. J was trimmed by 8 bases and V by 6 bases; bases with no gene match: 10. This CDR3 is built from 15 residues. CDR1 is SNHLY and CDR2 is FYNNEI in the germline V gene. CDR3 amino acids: CASRNGQAGYSPLHF. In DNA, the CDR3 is TGTGCCAGCAGAAACGGACAGGCGGGATATTCACCCCTCCACTTT.

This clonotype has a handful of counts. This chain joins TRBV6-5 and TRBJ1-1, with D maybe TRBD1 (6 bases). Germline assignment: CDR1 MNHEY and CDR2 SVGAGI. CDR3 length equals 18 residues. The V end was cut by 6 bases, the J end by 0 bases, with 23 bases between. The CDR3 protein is CASSLQGGAGRMNTEAFF. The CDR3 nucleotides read TGTGCCAGCAGCCTACAAGGGGGGGCAGGTCGAATGAACACTGAAGCTTTCTTT.

The CDR3 nucleotides read TGTGCCAGCAGTTTAGCACGCAGCCAAGAGACCCAGTACTTC. Protein: CASSLARSQETQYF. The genes are TRBV12-3 or TRBV12-4 and TRBJ2-5; D ambiguous. Trimming removed 0 bases from V and 1 base from J, with 6 bases in between. The CDR3 totals 14 residues.

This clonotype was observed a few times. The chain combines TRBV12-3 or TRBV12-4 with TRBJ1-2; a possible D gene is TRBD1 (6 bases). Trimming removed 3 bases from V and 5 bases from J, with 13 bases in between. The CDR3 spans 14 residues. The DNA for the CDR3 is TGTGCCAGCAGTTTTGGGGGGCTCGGGTATGGCTACACCTTC. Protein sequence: CASSFGGLGYGYTF.

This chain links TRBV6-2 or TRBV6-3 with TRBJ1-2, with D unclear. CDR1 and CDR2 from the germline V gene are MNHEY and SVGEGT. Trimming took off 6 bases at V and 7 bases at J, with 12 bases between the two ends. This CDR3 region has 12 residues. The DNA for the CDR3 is TGTGCCAGCAGGCTGCGACGGACTGGCTACACCTTC. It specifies CASRLRRTGYTF.

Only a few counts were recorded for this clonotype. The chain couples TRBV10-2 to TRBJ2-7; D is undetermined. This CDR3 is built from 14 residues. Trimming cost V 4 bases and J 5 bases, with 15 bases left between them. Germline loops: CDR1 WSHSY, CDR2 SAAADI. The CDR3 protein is CASSAARPPDEQYF. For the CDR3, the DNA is TGCGCCAGCAGTGCCGCTCGCCCCCCCGACGAGCAGTACTTC.

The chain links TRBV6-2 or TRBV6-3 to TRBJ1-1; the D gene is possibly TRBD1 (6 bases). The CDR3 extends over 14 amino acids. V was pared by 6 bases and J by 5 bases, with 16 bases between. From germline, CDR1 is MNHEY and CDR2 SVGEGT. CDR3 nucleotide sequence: TGTGCCAGCAGAACGATAGGGGGAAATACTGAAGCTTTCTTT. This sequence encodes CASRTIGGNTEAFF.

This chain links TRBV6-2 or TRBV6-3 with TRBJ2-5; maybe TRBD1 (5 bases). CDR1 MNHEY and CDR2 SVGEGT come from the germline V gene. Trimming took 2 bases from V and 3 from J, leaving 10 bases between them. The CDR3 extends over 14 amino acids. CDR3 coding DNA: TGTGCCAGCAGTTACGGCAGGGCCGAAGAGACCCAGTACTTC. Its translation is CASSYGRAEETQYF.

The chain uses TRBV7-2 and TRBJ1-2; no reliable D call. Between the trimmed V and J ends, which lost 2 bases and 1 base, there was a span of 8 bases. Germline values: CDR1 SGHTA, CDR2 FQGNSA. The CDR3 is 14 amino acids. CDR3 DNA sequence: TGTGCCAGCAGCTTATGGGGAAATAACTATGGCTACACCTTC. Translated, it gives CASSLWGNNYGYTF. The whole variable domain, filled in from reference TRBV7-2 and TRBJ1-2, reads GAGVSQSPSNKVTEKGKDVELRCDPISGHTALYWYRQSLGQGLEFLIYFQGNSAPDKSGLPSDRFSAERTGGSVSTLTIQRTQQEDSAVYLCASSLWGNNYGYTFGSGTRLTVV.

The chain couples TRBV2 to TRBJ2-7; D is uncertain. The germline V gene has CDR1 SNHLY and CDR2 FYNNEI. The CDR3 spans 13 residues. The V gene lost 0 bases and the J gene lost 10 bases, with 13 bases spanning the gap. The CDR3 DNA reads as TGTGCCAGCAGTGAAGCGTCGGCACCTCACCAGTACTTC. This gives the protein CASSEASAPHQYF.

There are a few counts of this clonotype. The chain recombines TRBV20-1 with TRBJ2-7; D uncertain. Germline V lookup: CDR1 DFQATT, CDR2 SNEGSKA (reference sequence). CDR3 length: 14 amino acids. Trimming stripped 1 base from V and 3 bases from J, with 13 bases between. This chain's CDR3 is CSARGPQADYEQYF. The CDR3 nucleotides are TGCAGTGCTAGAGGACCCCAGGCCGACTACGAGCAGTACTTC.

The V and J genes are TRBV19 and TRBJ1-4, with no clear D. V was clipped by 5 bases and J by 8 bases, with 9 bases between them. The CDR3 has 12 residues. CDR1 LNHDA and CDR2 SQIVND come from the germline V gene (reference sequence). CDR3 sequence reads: CASSLGQEKLFF. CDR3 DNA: TGTGCCAGTAGTCTGGGTCAGGAAAAACTGTTTTTT.

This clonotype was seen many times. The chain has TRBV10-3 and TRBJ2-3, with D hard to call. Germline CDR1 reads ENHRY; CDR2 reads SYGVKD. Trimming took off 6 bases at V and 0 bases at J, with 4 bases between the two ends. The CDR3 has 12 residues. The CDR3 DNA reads TGTGCCATCAGCCCGAGCACAGATACGCAGTATTTT. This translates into CAISPSTDTQYF.

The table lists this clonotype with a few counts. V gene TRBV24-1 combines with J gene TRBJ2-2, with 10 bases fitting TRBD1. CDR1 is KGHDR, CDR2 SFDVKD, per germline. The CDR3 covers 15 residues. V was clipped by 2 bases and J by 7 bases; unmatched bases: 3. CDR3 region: CATSDWDRGFGELFF. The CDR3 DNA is TGTGCCACCAGTGATTGGGACAGGGGATTCGGGGAGCTGTTTTTT.